Presented here are 15 T cell receptor beta chains from one specimen sequenced in a study of identical twins. TCRdb ran MiXCR on the 5' RACE reads and lists one entry per CDR3 protein. Of 650,000 to 800,000 distinct CDR3 sequences listed, 8% to 9% were seen once; the top ten hold 0.8% to 1%. These data are also associated with another study on yellow fever vaccine responses in identical twins.

The sequenced sample consisted of PBMCs. These receptors originate from a woman younger than 35 in good health.

The chain is built from TRBV11-2 and TRBJ2-1, with 8 bases identical to TRBD2. The CDR3 covers 16 residues. V gave up 3 bases and J gave up 5 bases; unmatched junction bases: 9. CDR1 SGHAT and CDR2 FQNNGV come from the germline V gene. The CDR3 coding sequence is TGTGCCAGCAGCTTTCCTGCGGGGGGAAAGCACAATGAGCAGTTCTTC. It specifies CASSFPAGGKHNEQFF.

This clonotype has just a few counts. This chain connects TRBV6-1 to TRBJ2-5; D uncertain. Germline V gene sequence: CDR1 MNHNS, CDR2 SASEGT. V was cut by 3 bases and J by 8 bases, with 13 bases left in between. CDR3 length: 13 residues. The CDR3 loop is CASSEKSARTQYF. The CDR3 bases are TGTGCCAGCAGTGAGAAGTCCGCGCGAACCCAGTACTTC.

This clonotype has ten or more counts. The chain couples TRBV14 to TRBJ2-1; either TRBD1 or TRBD2 may fit D (5 bases each). V lost 4 bases, J lost 12 bases, and 16 bases lay in between. Germline lookup yields CDR1 SGHDN and CDR2 FVKESK. The CDR3 is made up of 13 amino acids. The CDR3 nucleotides are TGTGCCAGCAGCCCGTTTCAGGGAGTTGGGCAGTTCTTC. Translated, it gives CASSPFQGVGQFF.

The rearrangement joins TRBV7-9 to TRBJ2-5; D might be TRBD1 (5 bases). The ends were cut back, 7 bases at V and 5 bases at J, with 14 bases in the middle. CDR1 SEHNR and CDR2 FQNEAQ come from the germline V gene (reference sequence). This CDR3 is 13 amino acids long. CDR3 nucleotides: TGTGCCAGCAACGGCAGGGCCAGGGAGACCCAGTACTTC. Translating gives CASNGRARETQYF.

This chain joins TRBV5-1 and TRBJ2-6; 10 bases are shared with TRBD1. This CDR3 is built from 17 residues. J lost 4 bases, V lost 4 bases, and 8 bases had no gene match. Germline-derived CDR1 and CDR2 are SGHRS and YFSETQ. This CDR3 reads CASSIGTGESGANVLTF. The CDR3 DNA follows: TGCGCCAGCAGCATAGGGACAGGGGAAAGCGGGGCCAACGTCCTGACTTTC.

This clonotype was counted between two and nine times. The gene calls are TRBV7-9 and TRBJ2-6, with a tentative D call TRBD1 (6 bases). Germline V gene sequence: CDR1 SEHNR, CDR2 FQNEAQ (reference sequence). CDR3 length: 17 amino acids. Deletions cut 2 bases from V and 0 bases from J, with 11 bases between. In DNA, the CDR3 is TGTGCCAGCAGCTTAACAGGGAAAGACTCTGGGGCCAACGTCCTGACTTTC. It codes for CASSLTGKDSGANVLTF.

This clonotype was recorded a few times. This chain uses TRBV3-1 with TRBJ2-1; 12 nucleotides align to TRBD2. This CDR3 contains 17 residues. The germline V gene encodes CDR1 LGHDT and CDR2 YNNKEL (reference sequence). V lost 4 bases, J lost 4 bases, and 8 bases stayed unmatched. CDR3 sequence (DNA): TGTGCCAGCAGCCCTGGACTAGCGGGGAGTAAGTACAATGAGCAGTTCTTC. Translation gives CASSPGLAGSKYNEQFF.

This clonotype was observed a handful of times. The chain couples TRBV21-1 to TRBJ2-1; the table's D call, TRBD1, was not checked against the DNA. TRBV21-1 is a pseudogene locus. The CDR3 consists of 16 residues. The CDR3 sequence: CASTPRGTGYIDEQFF. The CDR3 coding sequence is TGTGCCAGCACCCCACGGGGGACAGGGTATATAGATGAGCAGTTCTTC.

The chain uses TRBV29-1 and TRBJ2-3; D is undetermined. Per the germline V gene, CDR1 is SQVTM and CDR2 is ANQGSEA. The CDR3 sequence is 11 residues long. The ends were cut back, 7 bases at V and 5 bases at J, with 10 bases in the middle. This chain's CDR3 is CSGLMGDTQYF. In DNA form, the CDR3 reads TGCAGCGGGCTCATGGGAGATACGCAGTATTTT.

This clonotype was counted only a few times. This chain links TRBV29-1 with TRBJ1-5; perhaps TRBD1 as D (5 bases). Per the germline V gene, CDR1 is SQVTM and CDR2 is ANQGSEA. Trimming shortened V by 6 bases and J by 2 bases, and 11 bases separated the two germline ends. The CDR3 is 13 amino acids. CDR3 sequence reads: CSVGPGGNQPQHF. Here the CDR3 DNA reads TGCAGCGTGGGACCCGGGGGCAATCAGCCCCAGCATTTT.

The chain combines TRBV10-3 with TRBJ2-3; 8 positions match TRBD1. The CDR3 covers 14 residues. CDR1 and CDR2 from the germline V gene are ENHRY and SYGVKD. V shed 10 bases, J shed 6 bases, and the junction held 12 bases outside the gene matches. CDR3: CATSGGPGADTQYF. The DNA of the CDR3 is TGTGCCACATCAGGGGGCCCTGGGGCGGATACGCAGTATTTT.

This clonotype showed up just a few times. V gene TRBV19 combines with J gene TRBJ2-5; unclear D gene. Deletions cut 3 bases from V and 0 bases from J, with 8 bases between. The germline V gene has CDR1 LNHDA and CDR2 SQIVND (reference sequence). This CDR3 has 14 residues. The CDR3 DNA is TGTGCCAGTAGTATTGTGGGCTACCAAGAGACCCAGTACTTC. Its translation is CASSIVGYQETQYF.

This clonotype was seen repeatedly, ten times or more. V usage is TRBV7-3 and J usage is TRBJ1-2; tentative D call: TRBD1 (6 bases). The V and J ends lost 2 bases and 5 bases respectively, with 12 bases between them. Per the germline V gene, CDR1 is SGHTA and CDR2 is FQGTGA. The CDR3 is made up of 14 amino acids. CDR3 nucleotide sequence: TGTGCCAGCAGCTTAGACGGGGGCGGGTATGGCTACACCTTC. This sequence encodes CASSLDGGGYGYTF.

This clonotype was counted at least ten times. V gene TRBV7-2 combines with J gene TRBJ2-1; 11 bases align to TRBD2. The CDR3 runs 14 residues. J lost 3 bases, V lost 7 bases, and 2 bases had no gene match. The germline V gene has CDR1 SGHTA and CDR2 FQGNSA. The CDR3: CASKTSGDYNEQFF. In DNA form, the CDR3 reads TGTGCCAGCAAGACTAGCGGGGACTACAATGAGCAGTTCTTC.

This clonotype came up many times. V and J are TRBV6-5 and TRBJ2-7; no clear D gene. The CDR3 is 13 amino acids. V lost 0 bases and J lost 3, with 6 bases in between. The germline gives CDR1 MNHEY, CDR2 SVGAGI. The DNA of the CDR3 is TGTGCCAGCAGTTACTCCCTAGACTACGAGCAGTACTTC. Its translation is CASSYSLDYEQYF.